This paragraph reports one TCR beta chain. The antigen remains undetermined. MiXCR, applied by TCRdb to the 5' RACE reads, yields one record per CDR3 protein. The sample includes roughly 720,000 distinct CDR3 sequences, around a sixth seen only once; the top ten take 10% to 15%. The CDR3 consists of 15 residues. The ends were cut back, 2 bases at V and 5 bases at J, with 13 bases in the middle. Germline lookup yields CDR1 LGHDT and CDR2 YNNKEL (reference sequence). The data derive from a study of identical twins. Regarding the study as a whole: Abundant beta clonotypes from cord blood had fewer insertions, unlike memory repertoires, which showed none.

The same sample was also studied in work on T cells expressing NK-cell markers.

The V and J genes are TRBV3-1 and TRBJ2-1, with D tentatively TRBD2 (6 bases). The TCR sequence derives from a young woman in good health. Sample: PBMCs. The CDR3 here is CASSQQLARHNEQFF. The CDR3 DNA is TGTGCCAGCAGCCAACAACTAGCACGCCACAATGAGCAGTTCTTC.